The clone carrying this T cell receptor beta chain came up a few times. TCRdb called the 5' RACE reads again in MiXCR, with one record for every CDR3 protein. The top ten hold roughly a sixth of the sample, which has some 390,000 distinct CDR3 sequences, about 17% seen once. The data were obtained in a study of T cells after yellow fever vaccination. Looking at the study overall: SMART-Seq v4 Ultra Low Input prepared the low-cell-number fractions.

This CDR3 has 13 residues. CDR1 is SGHVS, CDR2 FQNEAQ, per germline. The V and J ends lost 4 bases and 9 bases respectively, with 16 bases between them. The gene calls are TRBV7-8 and TRBJ2-7; D unclear. The sequence was obtained from a man younger than 35 who received the YFV17D yellow fever vaccine. Specimen: PBMCs, collected before the yellow fever booster vaccination. CDR3 in DNA: TGTGCCAGCAGCTCCCAGCTTGGGGTGGTGCAGTACGTC. Translated, it gives CASSSQLGVVQYV.